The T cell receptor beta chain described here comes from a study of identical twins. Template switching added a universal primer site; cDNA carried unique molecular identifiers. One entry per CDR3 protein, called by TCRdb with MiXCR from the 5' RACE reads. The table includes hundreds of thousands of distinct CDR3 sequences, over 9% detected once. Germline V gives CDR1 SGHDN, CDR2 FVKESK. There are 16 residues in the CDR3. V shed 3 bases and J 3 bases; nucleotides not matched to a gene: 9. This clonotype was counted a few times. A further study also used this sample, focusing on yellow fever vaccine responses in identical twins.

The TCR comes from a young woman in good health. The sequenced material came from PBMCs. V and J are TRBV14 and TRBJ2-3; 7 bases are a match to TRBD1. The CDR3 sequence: CASSHGTGAPTDTQYF. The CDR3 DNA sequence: TGTGCCAGCAGCCATGGAACAGGGGCTCCAACAGATACGCAGTATTTT.